The sequence of this TCR beta chain was determined in a study of brain T cells in children with intractable seizures. Concerning this clone: Its antigen is undetermined.

CDR3 length: 17 residues. With V trimmed by 5 bases and J by 1 base, 11 bases remained unmatched. The V gene's germline CDR1 is LGHDT and CDR2 YNNKEL (reference sequence). Measured with immunoSEQ multiplex PCR; TCRdb has only the in-frame clones, and not every one. The sample shows a few hundred thousand clones, over 85% of them seen only once. Study-wide results and caveats: Viral specificity was inferred only from CDR3 similarity; HCMV serostatus was unknown.

Indicated time point: blood from clinic visit 5 months post-surgery; TSC patient then seizure free. Only cases whose brain tissue showed the highest T cell transcript signatures were sequenced. At least one anti-epileptic drug was given before surgery. This material consisted of peripheral blood, taken less than 6 months after surgery. This clonotype was obtained from a boy in the first two years of life with tuberous sclerosis and intractable seizures. V and J are TRBV3-1 (or the pseudogene TRBV3-2) and TRBJ2-7, with TRBD1 matching 10 bases. CDR3 nucleotides: TGTGCCAGCAGCTCCCCCGGACCGGGACAGGGGTCCTACGAGCAGTACTTC. Translated: CASSSPGPGQGSYEQYF.